This T cell receptor (beta chain) was identified in a study of T cell responses to AZD1222 COVID-19 vaccine. Germline loops: CDR1 SQVTM, CDR2 ANQGSEA. Trimming stripped 0 bases from V and 2 bases from J, with 14 bases between. The CDR3 loop spans 15 amino acids. Study results and limitations: Mostly white British, mostly female donors; authors suggested clonal diversity may be underestimated.

Method: immunoSEQ multiplex PCR; TCRdb's copy keeps in-frame clones and lacks some. The profile covers approximately 150,000 clones, with roughly 89% appearing a single time and roughly 1.5% taken by the ten largest. Points on this clone: No antigen is known for it.

Sequences were derived from peripheral blood, sampled 28 days after the second AZD1222 dose. This clonotype was obtained from an adult who received the AZD1222 COVID-19 vaccine. V gene TRBV29-1 combines with J gene TRBJ2-7; D uncertain. The DNA for the CDR3 is TGCAGCGTTGAAGAGGGTAACCTCCAACCCTACGAGCAGTACTTC. Translating gives CSVEEGNLQPYEQYF.